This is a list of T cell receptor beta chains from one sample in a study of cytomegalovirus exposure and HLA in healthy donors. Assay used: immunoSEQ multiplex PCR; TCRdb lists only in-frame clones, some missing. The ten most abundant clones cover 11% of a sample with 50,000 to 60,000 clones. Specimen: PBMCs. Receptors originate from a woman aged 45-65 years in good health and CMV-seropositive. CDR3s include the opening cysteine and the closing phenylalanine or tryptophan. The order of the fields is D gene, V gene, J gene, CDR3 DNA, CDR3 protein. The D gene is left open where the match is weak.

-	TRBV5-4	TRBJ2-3	TGTGCCAGCAGCGAGAGATCTTTGGATACGCAGTATTTT	CASSERSLDTQYF
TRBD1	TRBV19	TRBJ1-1	TGTGCCAGTAGTGGACCACAGGGGGCGCTCTCCACTGAAGCTTTCTTT	CASSGPQGALSTEAFF
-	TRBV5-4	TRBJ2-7	TGTGCCAGCAGCCTGGGAACAGAGTCCTACGAGCAGTACTTC	CASSLGTESYEQYF
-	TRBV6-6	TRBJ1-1	TGTGCCAGCAGTGATACAGGGCGGGGGGTCACTGAAGCTTTCTTT	CASSDTGRGVTEAFF
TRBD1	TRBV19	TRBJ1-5	TGTGCCAGTGACAGGGGAATTTGGGAGCCCCAGCATTTT	CASDRGIWEPQHF
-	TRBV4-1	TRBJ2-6	TGCGCCAGCAGCCAAGTGGCGGGTGGGGCCAACGTCCTGACTTTC	CASSQVAGGANVLTF
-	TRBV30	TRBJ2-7	TGTGCCTGGAGTGCACTCCTAGCAGATAGCTCCTACGAGCAGTACTTC	CAWSALLADSSYEQYF
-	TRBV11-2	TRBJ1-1	TGTGCCAGCACCCCGGGCGGGGGGAACACTGAAGCTTTCTTT	CASTPGGGNTEAFF
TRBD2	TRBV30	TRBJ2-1	TGTGCCTGGACCAAGCGGGGGGGCCAATACAATGAGCAGTTCTTC	CAWTKRGGQYNEQFF
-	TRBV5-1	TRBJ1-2	TGCGCCAGCAGCTTTGGACTCTATGGCTACACCTTC	CASSFGLYGYTF
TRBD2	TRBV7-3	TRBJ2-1	TGTGCCAGCAGCTTGACTAGCGGCCGCAATGAGCAGTTCTTC	CASSLTSGRNEQFF
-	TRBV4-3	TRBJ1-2	TGCGCCAGCAGCCCGGACAACAGACCCTATGGCTACACCTTC	CASSPDNRPYGYTF
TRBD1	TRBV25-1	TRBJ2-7	TGTGCCAGCAGTCCCACACGGACAGGGGGGCGCTACGAGCAGTACTTC	CASSPTRTGGRYEQYF
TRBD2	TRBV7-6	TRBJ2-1	TGTGCCAGCAGCCGGCGGGGGACAGCCGGGACTAGCTTAATCAATGAGCAGTTCTTC	CASSRRGTAGTSLINEQFF
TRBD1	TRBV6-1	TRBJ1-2	TGTGCCAGCACCGAGGGACAGAACTATGGCTACACCTTC	CASTEGQNYGYTF
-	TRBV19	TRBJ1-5	TGTGCCACCATTGGGTCCGGGCAGGGGTTGTATCAGCCCCAGCATTTT	CATIGSGQGLYQPQHF
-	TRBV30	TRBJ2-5	TGTGCCTGGAGTGTCTGGGGGCCCGGTGGGGAGACCCAGTACTTC	CAWSVWGPGGETQYF
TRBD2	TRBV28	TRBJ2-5	TGTGCCAGCAGGAGCGGGGGTGCAGAGACCCAGTACTTC	CASRSGGAETQYF
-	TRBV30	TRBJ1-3	TGTGCCTGGAGCCGTCAAGTAACTGGAGACACCATATATTTT	CAWSRQVTGDTIYF
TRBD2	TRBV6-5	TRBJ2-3	TGTGCCAGCAGTTACTCGGGGACTACATCAACAGATACGCAGTATTTT	CASSYSGTTSTDTQYF
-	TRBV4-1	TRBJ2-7	TGCGCCAGCAGTCTCACCCCAGGGTTCTACGAGCAGTACTTC	CASSLTPGFYEQYF
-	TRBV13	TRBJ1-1	TGTGCCCTAAGGCAGGGAGGAGGATGGTTCCCTCAGAACACTGAAGCTTTCTTT	CALRQGGGWFPQNTEAFF
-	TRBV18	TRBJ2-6	TGTGCCAGCTCCCCGGGACAACTCTCTTCTGGGGCCAACGTCCTGACTTTC	CASSPGQLSSGANVLTF
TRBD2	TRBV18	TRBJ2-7	TGTGCCAGCTCATCCGGGACTAGCTACGAGCAGTACTTC	CASSSGTSYEQYF
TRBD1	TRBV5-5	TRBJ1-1	TGTGCCAGCCTCCCGACAGGGGGCCTTACTGAAGCTTTCTTT	CASLPTGGLTEAFF
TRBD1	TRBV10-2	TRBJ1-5	TGCGCCAGCAGATTCGGACAGGGGAATCAGCCCCAGCATTTT	CASRFGQGNQPQHF
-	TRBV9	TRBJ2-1	TGTGCCAGCAGCGTATTGGCGGGGATAGGGAATGAGCAGTTCTTC	CASSVLAGIGNEQFF
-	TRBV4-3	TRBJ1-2	TGCGCCAGCAGCCTGGGGCAGGGACAAGGAGGCTACACCTTC	CASSLGQGQGGYTF